The entry that follows covers one T cell receptor (beta chain) sequence. Its antigen remains undetermined. No much larger clonotype is one base removed from it; base qualities were not supplied. The library was made by 5' RACE. The listed sequencing device is Illumina HiSeq 2500. A second PCR of roughly 6 to 11 cycles was performed with a sample-barcoded 5' primer and a J-beta primer mix. Each TCR beta cDNA molecule received a unique molecular identifier from a template-switch 5' adaptor carrying 12 random nucleotides. Each sample yielded at least 2.5 million CDR3-containing paired-end reads. The Mint cDNA synthesis kit, primed by a TRBC-specific oligonucleotide, was used to synthesize first-strand cDNA from all RNA. All cDNA was treated with uracil-DNA glycosylase and then went through a first 18-cycle PCR with the universal primers M1SS and BC2_uni_R. Per the source publication's procedure: Each sample was normalized by randomly selecting 1 million high-quality reads, each carrying a distinct molecular identifier. Reads with shared molecular identifiers were discarded instead of being binned into consensus sequences. MiTCR, with a Q25 quality threshold and the strictest error-elimination algorithm, was used for CDR3 identification, clonotype clustering and error correction. Lower-bound total TCR beta diversity was estimated with a nonparametric unseen species model using Euler transformation. The raw public data were reprocessed by TCRdb itself: fastp quality trimming at Q25, MiXCR clonotype calling, in-frame beta chains only. Rows are combined by CDR3 protein, so each entry shows the most common genes and DNA. Clone size and V and J calls follow TCRdb, not the original study. Here the sample has about 1.8 million distinct CDR3 sequences; 49% occur a single time. The top ten clonotypes cover less than 2.5% of the sample.

Donors were 30 to 45 systemically healthy Caucasian individuals from Russia aged roughly 6 to 95 years. Around 10 milliliters of peripheral blood were drawn from each donor into EDTA-treated Vacutainer tubes. Ficoll-Paque density-gradient centrifugation was used to isolate PBMCs, with at least 7 million per sample. Trizol reagent was used to extract total RNA from PBMCs, with at least 5 micrograms per sample. The percentages of naive CD45RAhigh/CD27high T cells were determined by flow cytometry on a PBMC aliquot from every donor. These data originate in a study of blood T cells in healthy people across ages (dated by TCRdb to between 2015 and 2017). General notes on the study: In model experiments, roughly one uniquely barcoded TCR beta cDNA molecule per two T cells was captured by template switching. The study measured age-related changes in TCR beta repertoire diversity using deep sequencing normalized with unique cDNA molecular identifiers. The donors were split into four age groups: young (average about 15 years), middle-aged (39), aged (approximately 60) and long-lived (approximately 80). Donors of different ages were randomly distributed across sequencing lanes to avoid experimental bias. Two additional independent replicas of 1 million unique cDNA reads from the same blood draw were analyzed for two donors (one aged 18 to 30 and one aged 80 or older).

Points the paper makes about the study in general: Compared with the aged group, the long-lived group had more naive CD4+ T cells, fewer expanded clones and increased TCR diversity, a pattern suggesting age selection. A strong correlation was found between observed TCR beta diversity and the percentage of naive T cells measured by flow cytometry. Donor CMV infection status was unknown, potentially confounding age-related changes in expanded clonotypes. Total diversity estimates from one million sequenced T cells were considered lower bounds and underestimates. As age increased, observed TCR beta diversity per million T cells dropped in a roughly linear way, and a significant reduction was already evident by age approximately 40. Conclusive comparison of naive and antigen-experienced compartments was prevented by the profiling of bulk unsorted PBMCs.

Sequenced sample: blood. The receptor comes from a woman aged 40 to 50 in good health.

The CDR3 in this case is CSATQGRGSPLHF. In nucleotides, the sequence is TGCAGTGCAACACAGGGGAGGGGTTCACCCCTCCACTTT. The rearranged segments are TRBV20-1 and TRBJ1-6; TRBD1 aligns with 7 central bases. From V the trimming removes 6 bases and from J it removes 9 bases, while the gene matches leave 8 bases of the junction unaccounted for. According to the germline V gene (reference sequence), CDR1 reads DFQATT and CDR2 reads SNEGSKA. Inclusive of the bounding cysteine and phenylalanine, the CDR3 is 13 residues long. The DNA shown is the 39-base CDR3, in frame from base 1.